This record concerns one T cell receptor beta chain sequence. This record comes from a study of blood T cell repertoires in COVID-19. Overall study: Some COVID-19 samples were acute and others convalescent; all came from the United States, Italy and Spain. T cells, B-cell-depleted T cells, or PBMCs provided the cDNA or gDNA that served as material.

As handled by the study authors: Amplification from reference gene primers served as the basis for estimated nucleated cell counts. Libraries were prepared by immunoSEQ multiplex PCR; TCRdb keeps only in-frame clonotypes and omits some of them. The DNA gave D and trimming, while V, J and clone size come from that table. The sample has under 250,000 clones, roughly 84% seen once. V lost 3 bases, J lost 2 bases, and 6 bases stayed unmatched. CDR3 size: 16 residues. The germline gives CDR1 MDHEN, CDR2 SYDVKM. The clonotype comes from a human donor in a cohort sampled during active COVID-19. This rearrangement joins TRBV28 to TRBJ2-1; 8 nucleotides line up with TRBD1. Input material: peripheral blood. CDR3 sequence (DNA): TGTGCCAGCAGTTTCTTCAACAGGGGGGCCTACAATGAGCAGTTCTTC. It translates to CASSFFNRGAYNEQFF.